The 9 T cell receptor beta chains given below trace back to one sample, sequenced in a study of blood T cell repertoires in COVID-19. TCRdb keeps only in-frame clones here, not all; method: immunoSEQ multiplex PCR. The sample includes some 300,000 clones, 70% to 90% of them seen just once. Sequenced input: peripheral blood. These receptors were obtained from a woman between 50 and 59 years old with COVID-19, enrolled during active disease.

The V call is TRBV29-1, the J call TRBJ2-7, with 9 bases lining up with TRBD1. CDR1 and CDR2 from the germline V gene are SQVTM and ANQGSEA. The CDR3 spans 14 residues. Trimming cost V 4 bases and J 6 bases; bases outside gene matches: 10. CDR3 sequence: CSVATGTGTGEQYF. The CDR3 region has the DNA TGCAGCGTTGCGACCGGGACAGGGACTGGCGAGCAGTACTTC.

This rearrangement joins TRBV30 to TRBJ2-5; 9 nucleotides line up with TRBD2. Germline V gene lookup returns CDR1 GTSNPN and CDR2 SVGIG (reference sequence). Trimming at V came to 1 base and at J to 2 bases, leaving 8 bases not matched to a gene. CDR3 length equals 16 residues. The CDR3 DNA reads as TGTGCCTGGAGTGAAAATAGCGGGAGAAGGCAAGAGACCCAGTACTTC. Its protein product is CAWSENSGRRQETQYF. Looking up the rest from reference TRBV30 and TRBJ2-5 gives the full variable domain: SQTIHQWPATLVQPVGSPLSLECTVEGTSNPNLYWYRQAAGRGLQLLFYSVGIGQISSEVPQNLSASRPQDRQFILSSKKLLLSDSGFYLCAWSENSGRRQETQYFGPGTRLLVL.

This clone was seen only once. The chain is built from TRBV7-9 and TRBJ1-1, with D perhaps TRBD1 (6 bases). CDR3 size: 15 residues. Germline V gene sequence: CDR1 SEHNR, CDR2 FQNEAQ (reference sequence). Trimming took off 5 bases at V and 1 base at J, with 14 bases between the two ends. The chain's CDR3 is CASSDSGTPNTEAFF. In DNA form, the CDR3 reads TGTGCCAGCAGCGACTCCGGGACACCGAACACTGAAGCTTTCTTT.

The chain carries TRBV29-1 and TRBJ1-1; 7 bases align to TRBD1. The CDR3 has 12 amino acids. V shed 7 bases, J shed 5 bases, and the junction held 7 bases outside the gene matches. Germline assignment: CDR1 SQVTM and CDR2 ANQGSEA. The CDR3 loop reads CSGVTGSTEAFF. CDR3 bases: TGCAGCGGTGTGACAGGGTCGACTGAAGCTTTCTTT.

The genes are TRBV14 and TRBJ1-5; 7 nucleotides match TRBD1. The trim removed 2 bases at V and 3 bases at J, leaving 13 bases unmatched. Per the germline V gene, CDR1 is SGHDN and CDR2 is FVKESK. The CDR3 runs to 18 residues. CDR3 sequence reads: CASSQLKAGTEINQPQHF. DNA for the CDR3: TGTGCCAGCAGCCAACTTAAAGCCGGGACAGAGATCAATCAGCCCCAGCATTTT.

V gene TRBV27 combines with J gene TRBJ2-7, with 7 positions matching TRBD1. Germline V gene lookup returns CDR1 MNHEY and CDR2 SMNVEV (reference sequence). This CDR3 has 16 amino acids. V was clipped by 8 bases and J by 6 bases; unmatched bases: 19. In DNA form, the CDR3 reads TGTGCCAGCGCTCGAAGGGGGCCCCTAACCTCTCTCGAGCAGTACTTC. Protein: CASARRGPLTSLEQYF.

The rearrangement links TRBV11-3 to TRBJ2-1; D is possibly TRBD2 (6 bases). The CDR3 has 13 amino acids. Per germline, CDR1 SGHNT and CDR2 YENEEA. Trimming shortened V by 2 bases and J by 6 bases, and 8 bases separated the two germline ends. The CDR3 reads CASSLSGSNEQFF. As DNA, the CDR3 is TGTGCCAGCAGCTTAAGCGGGTCCAATGAGCAGTTCTTC. The full variable domain, in which reference TRBV11-3 and TRBJ2-1 provide the parts outside the CDR3, is EAGVVQSPRYKIIEKKQPVAFWCNPISGHNTLYWYLQNLGQGPELLIRYENEEAVDDSQLPKDRFSAERLKGVDSTLKIQPAELGDSAVYLCASSLSGSNEQFFGPGTRLTVL.

This clone was detected only once. This chain links TRBV19 with TRBJ2-7, with D tentatively TRBD2 (5 bases). The CDR3 contains 15 residues. In germline, CDR1 is LNHDA, CDR2 SQIVND (reference sequence). V was cut by 6 bases and J by 3 bases, with 18 bases left in between. CDR3 amino acids: CASRQVLGLNYEQYF. In DNA form, the CDR3 reads TGTGCCAGTAGACAAGTATTAGGACTTAACTACGAGCAGTACTTC.

The CDR3 reads CASSFRAGPDTQYF. The CDR3 DNA sequence: TGTGCCAGCAGTTTCCGGGCGGGTCCAGATACGCAGTATTTT. The chain is built from TRBV6-4 and TRBJ2-3, with a tentative D call TRBD2 (5 bases). The CDR3 is 14 amino acids. Germline-derived CDR1 and CDR2 are MRHNA and SNTAGT. The germline V and J ends were trimmed by 5 bases and 4 bases, with 13 bases remaining between them.